Only a few counts were recorded for the clone carrying this TCR beta chain. Its target is unknown. These data come from a study of early T cells in non-severe SARS-CoV-2 infection. Looking at the study overall: Sequenced bulk RNA came from whole blood that was unsorted, and chains were unpaired. Notes on the study in general: The matching step, a VDJdb search, favored anti-spike CD8 responses and missed private and CD4 specificities.

TCRdb used MiXCR to reprocess the 5' RACE reads, holding one entry per CDR3 protein. Among about 22,000 distinct CDR3 sequences listed, around 4.2% were seen once. Germline V gives CDR1 SGHRS, CDR2 YFSETQ. Trimming cost V 4 bases and J 7 bases; bases outside gene matches: 10. The CDR3 has 14 amino acids. The sequenced sample consisted of whole blood. The receptor comes from an adult who was a healthcare worker with PCR-confirmed SARS-CoV-2 infection or an uninfected control (not recorded which). This chain connects TRBV5-1 to TRBJ2-7, with 8 nucleotides matching TRBD1. The CDR3, as DNA: TGCGCCAGCAGCGTGACAGGGGCGTCCTCAGAGCAGTACTTC. Its protein is CASSVTGASSEQYF.